This T cell receptor (beta chain) was profiled in a study of blood T cell repertoires in COVID-19. The CDR3 is made up of 14 amino acids. V was cut by 0 bases and J by 6 bases, with 9 bases left in between. Germline assignment: CDR1 LGHDT and CDR2 YNNKEL (reference sequence). Some clones are missing from TCRdb's copy, which holds only in-frame ones; the method was immunoSEQ multiplex PCR. The sample has 300,000 or so clones, under 90% seen once; the top ten hold 2.9%. The gene calls are TRBV3-1 (or the pseudogene TRBV3-2) and TRBJ2-1; D gene unclear. Sequenced: PBMCs or T cells enriched from blood (not recorded which). The TCR comes from a woman aged 50 to 60 who had been exposed to COVID-19. The CDR3 sequence is CASSQEFSFNEQFF. CDR3 DNA sequence: TGTGCCAGCAGCCAAGAATTTTCTTTCAATGAGCAGTTCTTC.